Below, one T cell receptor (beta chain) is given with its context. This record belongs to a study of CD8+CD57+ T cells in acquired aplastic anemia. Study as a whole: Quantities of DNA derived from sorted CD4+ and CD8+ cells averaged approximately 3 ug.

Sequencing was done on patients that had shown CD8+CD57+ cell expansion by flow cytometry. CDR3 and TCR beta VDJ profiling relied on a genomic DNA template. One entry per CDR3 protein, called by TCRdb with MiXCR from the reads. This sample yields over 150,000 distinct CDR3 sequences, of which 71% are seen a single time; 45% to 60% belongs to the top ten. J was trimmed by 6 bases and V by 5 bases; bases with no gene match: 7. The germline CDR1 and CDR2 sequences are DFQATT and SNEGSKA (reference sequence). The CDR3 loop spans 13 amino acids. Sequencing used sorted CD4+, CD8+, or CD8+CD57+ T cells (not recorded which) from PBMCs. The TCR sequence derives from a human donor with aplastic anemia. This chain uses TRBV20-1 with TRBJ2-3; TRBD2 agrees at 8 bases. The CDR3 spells CSAPWTSWDTQYF. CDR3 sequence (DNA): TGCAGTGCTCCCTGGACTAGCTGGGATACGCAGTATTTT.